This T cell receptor (beta chain) was documented in a study of blood T cell repertoires in COVID-19. This CDR3 comprises 13 residues. Germline loops: CDR1 MNHEY, CDR2 SMNVEV (reference sequence). Trimming removed 5 bases from V and 3 bases from J, with 8 bases in between. Authors' analysis steps: Scientists estimated how many nucleated cells there were by amplifying reference gene primers. Sequencing used immunoSEQ multiplex PCR; TCRdb keeps in-frame clones, though not all of them. That table supplies the V and J calls and clone size; D and trimming were determined from the DNA. The top ten hold approximately 1.9% of the sample, which has a few hundred thousand clones, around 87% seen once.

This sequence was found in a man in his forties or fifties in a cohort exposed to, infected with or recovered from COVID-19 (not recorded which). What was sequenced was PBMCs or T cells enriched from blood (not recorded which). V gene TRBV27 combines with J gene TRBJ1-5; a weak D match, TRBD1 (6 bases). The CDR3 bases are TGTGCCAGCAGTGGACAGTACAATCAGCCCCAGCATTTT. Translation gives CASSGQYNQPQHF.